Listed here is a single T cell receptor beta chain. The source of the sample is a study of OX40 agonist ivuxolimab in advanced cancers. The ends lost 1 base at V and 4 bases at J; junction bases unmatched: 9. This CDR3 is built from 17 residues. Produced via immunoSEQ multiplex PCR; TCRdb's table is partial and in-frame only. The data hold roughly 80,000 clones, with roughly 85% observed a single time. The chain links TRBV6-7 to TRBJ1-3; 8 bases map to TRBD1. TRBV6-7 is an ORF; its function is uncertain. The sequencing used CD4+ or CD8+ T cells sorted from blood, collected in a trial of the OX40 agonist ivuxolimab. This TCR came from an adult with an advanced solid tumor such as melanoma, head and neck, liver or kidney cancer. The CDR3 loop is CASSYYVLRGQGNTIYF. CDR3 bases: TGTGCCAGCAGTTACTACGTTCTCAGGGGGCAAGGAAACACCATATATTTT.